These 20 T cell receptor beta chains came from one sample sequenced in a study of T cells in tuberculosis. After thawing and overnight rest, PBMC were stained with GMM-loaded CD1B tetramer, viability dye and anti-CD3 for sorting. The CD1B tetramers carried C32 glucose monomycolate purified from Rhodococcus equi. The protocol was immunoSEQ multiplex PCR, while the TCRdb copy is restricted to in-frame clones and leaves out a portion. Here the sample spans about 88,000 clones, roughly 91% being singletons. Sequencing used CD1b-GMM tetramer-negative cells sorted from PBMCs. The receptors stem from an adult woman with latent tuberculosis.

V usage is TRBV5-4 and J usage is TRBJ2-5; unclear D gene. Germline V gives CDR1 SGHNT, CDR2 YYREEE (reference sequence). This CDR3 has 13 residues. Trimming removed 0 bases at V and 3 bases at J, with 6 bases between. CDR3 in DNA: TGTGCCAGCAGCTTGGCAGATAAAGAGACCCAGTACTTC. Residues: CASSLADKETQYF.

The chain joins TRBV7-2 to TRBJ2-7, with D perhaps matching TRBD1 (6 bases). CDR1 and CDR2 from the germline V gene are SGHTA and FQGNSA. This CDR3 spans 15 amino acids. The V gene lost 2 bases and the J gene lost 5 bases, with 16 bases spanning the gap. The CDR3: CASSLYDRYSDEQYF. The DNA of the CDR3 is TGTGCCAGCAGCTTATATGACAGGTACAGCGACGAGCAGTACTTC. The full variable domain, rest sourced from reference TRBV7-2 and TRBJ2-7, is GAGVSQSPSNKVTEKGKDVELRCDPISGHTALYWYRQSLGQGLEFLIYFQGNSAPDKSGLPSDRFSAERTGGSVSTLTIQRTQQEDSAVYLCASSLYDRYSDEQYFGPGTRLTVT.

This clone is a singleton in its sample. This chain uses TRBV2 with TRBJ1-5; weak D call: TRBD1 (5 bases). CDR1 is SNHLY, CDR2 FYNNEI, per germline. V was pared by 1 base and J by 2 bases, with 12 bases between. The CDR3 sequence is 16 residues long. The CDR3 nucleotides are TGTGCCAGCAGTGAAGGGGGGAGGGCTGGCAATCAGCCCCAGCATTTT. Residues: CASSEGGRAGNQPQHF.

The chain is built from TRBV19 and TRBJ2-3, with 8 bases matching TRBD1. The CDR3 is 14 amino acids. The germline gives CDR1 LNHDA, CDR2 SQIVND (reference sequence). The V segment lost 6 bases and the J segment 5 bases; nucleotides outside the gene matches: 7. The CDR3 protein is CASSWTGSGDTQYF. The CDR3 region has the DNA TGTGCCAGTAGCTGGACAGGGTCTGGAGATACGCAGTATTTT.

The chain is built from TRBV20-1 and TRBJ2-3; possible D gene TRBD2, 5 bases. The CDR3 length is 11 residues. Trimming cost V 3 bases and J 7 bases, with 8 bases left between them. Germline CDR1 and CDR2: DFQATT and SNEGSKA (reference sequence). The CDR3 sequence: CSASPGNTQYF. CDR3 DNA: TGCAGTGCTAGCCCCGGGAATACGCAGTATTTT.

CDR3 DNA sequence: TGTGCCAGCAGCTTGGCCGGTGTGACAGGGGATACGCAGTATTTT. It specifies CASSLAGVTGDTQYF. The chain carries TRBV5-4 and TRBJ2-3; 7 bases match TRBD1. The junction had 7 bases not matched to a gene; V was cut back by 0 bases and J by 6 bases. The CDR3 is 15 amino acids. Germline loops: CDR1 SGHNT, CDR2 YYREEE (reference sequence).

This clone was seen only once. The genes are TRBV28 and TRBJ1-2; D is unresolved. This CDR3 comprises 13 residues. The ends were cut back, 5 bases at V and 1 base at J, with 8 bases in the middle. CDR1 is MDHEN and CDR2 is SYDVKM in the germline V gene. CDR3 coding DNA: TGTGCCAGCAGTGGAGCCCGTAACTATGGCTACACCTTC. It specifies CASSGARNYGYTF.

This chain joins TRBV11-2 and TRBJ2-1; 12 bases are a match to TRBD2. Germline V lookup: CDR1 SGHAT, CDR2 FQNNGV. This CDR3 region has 17 residues. The J segment lost 4 bases and the V segment lost 2 bases, leaving 6 bases of the junction unmatched. The CDR3 region has the DNA TGTGCCAGCAGCTTATACTTCGGGACTAGCGGGTACAATGAGCAGTTCTTC. Its translation: CASSLYFGTSGYNEQFF.

The chain links TRBV6-5 to TRBJ2-7; 7 nucleotides line up with TRBD1. V was pared by 4 bases and J by 4 bases, with 4 bases of the junction left unmatched. Germline-derived CDR1 and CDR2 are MNHEY and SVGAGI. This CDR3 comprises 13 residues. For the CDR3, the DNA is TGTGCCAGCAGTTCGGGACAGAAATACGAGCAGTACGTC. Translated: CASSSGQKYEQYV.

The V call is TRBV29-1, the J call TRBJ2-1; D is unresolved. Germline V CDR1 and CDR2: SQVTM, ANQGSEA. This CDR3 region has 12 residues. Deletions cut 5 bases from V and 0 bases from J, with 5 bases between. CDR3 loop: CSVHGSYNEQFF. The DNA of the CDR3 is TGCAGCGTTCACGGCTCCTACAATGAGCAGTTCTTC.

The table lists this clone with a count of one. The chain carries TRBV30 and TRBJ1-5, with TRBD1 matching over 7 bases. The CDR3 sequence is 14 residues long. Germline values: CDR1 GTSNPN, CDR2 SVGIG (reference sequence). J lost 0 bases, V lost 3 bases, and 2 bases had no gene match. CDR3 nucleotide sequence: TGTGCCTGGAGGGGACAGTTTAGCAATCAGCCCCAGCATTTT. Translation gives CAWRGQFSNQPQHF.

This clone was seen a single time. CDR3 sequence (DNA): TGTGCCACCAGCAGAGATCTTGGTGGGGAGGGAGGCTACACCTTC. It encodes CATSRDLGGEGGYTF. The rearrangement joins TRBV15 to TRBJ1-2; no firm D call. Germline V gene lookup returns CDR1 LNHNV and CDR2 YYDKDF (reference sequence). This CDR3 has 15 amino acids. V was cut by 0 bases and J by 8 bases, with 16 bases left in between.

The chain is built from TRBV19 and TRBJ1-2; D unresolved. The CDR3 sequence is 13 residues long. V lost 5 bases and J lost 4, with 11 bases in between. Germline V gene lookup returns CDR1 LNHDA and CDR2 SQIVND (reference sequence). The CDR3 region has the DNA TGTGCCAGTAGTCCGTTCGGGTCCTATGGCTACACCTTC. It is translated as CASSPFGSYGYTF.

In its sample, this clone was seen once. The V and J genes are TRBV4-3 and TRBJ2-3, with D perhaps matching TRBD2 (5 bases). Trimming pared 0 bases from V and 1 base from J, leaving 11 bases between. The CDR3 totals 16 residues. Germline V gene sequence: CDR1 LGHNA, CDR2 YSLEER. CDR3 sequence reads: CASSQDEGFGTDTQYF. The CDR3 DNA reads TGCGCCAGCAGCCAAGATGAGGGTTTTGGCACAGATACGCAGTATTTT.

Of note for this clone: One end of the junction fails to match germline, which may point to a read error. The chain carries TRBV30 and TRBJ1-3; D not certain. The CDR3 totals 10 residues. From germline, CDR1 is GTSNPN and CDR2 SVGIG (reference sequence). CDR3: CAATGNTIYF. The CDR3 region has the DNA TGCGCCGCTACTGGAAACACCATATATTTT.

The gene calls are TRBV6-1 and TRBJ1-5; 9 bases are shared with TRBD1. The V and J ends lost 8 bases and 6 bases, in that order; junction bases with no gene match: 8. There are 14 residues in the CDR3. Germline CDR1 and CDR2: MNHNS and SASEGT. In DNA, the CDR3 is TGTGCCAGCTTCCCGACAGGGGGGTTTCAGCCCCAGCATTTT. It specifies CASFPTGGFQPQHF.

The chain couples TRBV9 to TRBJ1-2; 7 bases agree with TRBD1. CDR3 size: 15 residues. Germline values: CDR1 SGDLS, CDR2 YYNGEE. Trimming removed 4 bases from V and 5 bases from J; junction bases left unmatched: 11. DNA for the CDR3: TGTGCCAGCAGCCAATCTGACAGGGCTTCATATGGCTACACCTTC. It specifies CASSQSDRASYGYTF.

The chain has TRBV5-1 and TRBJ2-2, with D possibly TRBD2 on 5 matching bases. Per the germline V gene, CDR1 is SGHRS and CDR2 is YFSETQ. This CDR3 contains 14 residues. V was shortened by 3 bases and J by 0 bases, with 6 bases between the two germline ends. The CDR3 DNA is TGCGCCAGCAGCTCCGGGGCGAACACCGGGGAGCTGTTTTTT. Protein product: CASSSGANTGELFF.

The CDR3 here is CASSTGLAGAGSYEQYF. CDR3 bases: TGTGCCAGCTCAACGGGACTAGCGGGGGCCGGCTCCTACGAGCAGTACTTC. V is TRBV18 and J is TRBJ2-7, with 14 bases matching TRBD2. The ends lost 5 bases at V and 0 bases at J; junction bases unmatched: 6. The CDR3 extends over 17 amino acids. The V gene's germline CDR1 is KGHSH and CDR2 LQKENI.

In its sample, this clone was seen once. This rearrangement joins TRBV2 to TRBJ2-7, with a tentative D call TRBD2 (6 bases). Germline V lookup: CDR1 SNHLY, CDR2 FYNNEI. CDR3 length equals 12 residues. Trimming stripped 6 bases from V and 7 bases from J, with 13 bases between. CDR3 region: CASRGPAGEQYF. The DNA of the CDR3 is TGTGCCAGCAGAGGACCGGCGGGGGAGCAGTACTTC. Drawing the rest from reference TRBV2 and TRBJ2-7, the complete variable domain is EPEVTQTPSHQVTQMGQEVILRCVPISNHLYFYWYRQILGQKVEFLVSFYNNEISEKSEIFDDQFSVERPDGSNFTLKIRSTKLEDSAMYFCASRGPAGEQYFGPGTRLTVT.